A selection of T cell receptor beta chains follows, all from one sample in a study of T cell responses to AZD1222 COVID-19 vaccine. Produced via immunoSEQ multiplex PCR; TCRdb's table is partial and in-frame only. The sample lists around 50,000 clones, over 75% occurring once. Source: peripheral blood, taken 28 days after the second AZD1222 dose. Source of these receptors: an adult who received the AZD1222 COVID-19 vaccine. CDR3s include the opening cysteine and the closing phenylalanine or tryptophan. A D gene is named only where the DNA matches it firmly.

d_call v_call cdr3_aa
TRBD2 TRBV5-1 CASSRGAGGPTDTQYF
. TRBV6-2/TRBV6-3 CASSRGESQPQHF
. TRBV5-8 CASSLRDRLIYGYTF
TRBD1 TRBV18 CASSQRLGQGMNEQFF
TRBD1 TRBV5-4 CASSLAGTGRGSTEAFF
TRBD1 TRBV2 CASSQRTGVVNTIYF
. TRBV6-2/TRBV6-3 CASSWGSGANVLTF
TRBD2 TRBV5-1 CASSLQRGGGDTQYF
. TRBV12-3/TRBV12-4 CASRRASNEQFF
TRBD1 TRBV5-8 CASSNRQGAVETQYF
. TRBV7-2 CASSLEVLAVTDTQYF
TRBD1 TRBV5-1 CASSWGFSLTGASEQYF
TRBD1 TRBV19 CASSAGTGVANEQFF
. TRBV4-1 CASSPDNSNQPQHF
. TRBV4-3 CASSQDQGTSYEQYF
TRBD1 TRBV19 CAPHRGTGGRSYNSPLHF
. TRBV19 CASSIPGVGGETQYF
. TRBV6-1 CASSESPGSAGEQYF
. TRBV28 CASSFGGANTGELFF
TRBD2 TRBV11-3 CASSWASGGYNEQFF
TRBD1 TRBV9 CASSVAGQGGNTEAFF
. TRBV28 CASSSPGQGRKTQYF